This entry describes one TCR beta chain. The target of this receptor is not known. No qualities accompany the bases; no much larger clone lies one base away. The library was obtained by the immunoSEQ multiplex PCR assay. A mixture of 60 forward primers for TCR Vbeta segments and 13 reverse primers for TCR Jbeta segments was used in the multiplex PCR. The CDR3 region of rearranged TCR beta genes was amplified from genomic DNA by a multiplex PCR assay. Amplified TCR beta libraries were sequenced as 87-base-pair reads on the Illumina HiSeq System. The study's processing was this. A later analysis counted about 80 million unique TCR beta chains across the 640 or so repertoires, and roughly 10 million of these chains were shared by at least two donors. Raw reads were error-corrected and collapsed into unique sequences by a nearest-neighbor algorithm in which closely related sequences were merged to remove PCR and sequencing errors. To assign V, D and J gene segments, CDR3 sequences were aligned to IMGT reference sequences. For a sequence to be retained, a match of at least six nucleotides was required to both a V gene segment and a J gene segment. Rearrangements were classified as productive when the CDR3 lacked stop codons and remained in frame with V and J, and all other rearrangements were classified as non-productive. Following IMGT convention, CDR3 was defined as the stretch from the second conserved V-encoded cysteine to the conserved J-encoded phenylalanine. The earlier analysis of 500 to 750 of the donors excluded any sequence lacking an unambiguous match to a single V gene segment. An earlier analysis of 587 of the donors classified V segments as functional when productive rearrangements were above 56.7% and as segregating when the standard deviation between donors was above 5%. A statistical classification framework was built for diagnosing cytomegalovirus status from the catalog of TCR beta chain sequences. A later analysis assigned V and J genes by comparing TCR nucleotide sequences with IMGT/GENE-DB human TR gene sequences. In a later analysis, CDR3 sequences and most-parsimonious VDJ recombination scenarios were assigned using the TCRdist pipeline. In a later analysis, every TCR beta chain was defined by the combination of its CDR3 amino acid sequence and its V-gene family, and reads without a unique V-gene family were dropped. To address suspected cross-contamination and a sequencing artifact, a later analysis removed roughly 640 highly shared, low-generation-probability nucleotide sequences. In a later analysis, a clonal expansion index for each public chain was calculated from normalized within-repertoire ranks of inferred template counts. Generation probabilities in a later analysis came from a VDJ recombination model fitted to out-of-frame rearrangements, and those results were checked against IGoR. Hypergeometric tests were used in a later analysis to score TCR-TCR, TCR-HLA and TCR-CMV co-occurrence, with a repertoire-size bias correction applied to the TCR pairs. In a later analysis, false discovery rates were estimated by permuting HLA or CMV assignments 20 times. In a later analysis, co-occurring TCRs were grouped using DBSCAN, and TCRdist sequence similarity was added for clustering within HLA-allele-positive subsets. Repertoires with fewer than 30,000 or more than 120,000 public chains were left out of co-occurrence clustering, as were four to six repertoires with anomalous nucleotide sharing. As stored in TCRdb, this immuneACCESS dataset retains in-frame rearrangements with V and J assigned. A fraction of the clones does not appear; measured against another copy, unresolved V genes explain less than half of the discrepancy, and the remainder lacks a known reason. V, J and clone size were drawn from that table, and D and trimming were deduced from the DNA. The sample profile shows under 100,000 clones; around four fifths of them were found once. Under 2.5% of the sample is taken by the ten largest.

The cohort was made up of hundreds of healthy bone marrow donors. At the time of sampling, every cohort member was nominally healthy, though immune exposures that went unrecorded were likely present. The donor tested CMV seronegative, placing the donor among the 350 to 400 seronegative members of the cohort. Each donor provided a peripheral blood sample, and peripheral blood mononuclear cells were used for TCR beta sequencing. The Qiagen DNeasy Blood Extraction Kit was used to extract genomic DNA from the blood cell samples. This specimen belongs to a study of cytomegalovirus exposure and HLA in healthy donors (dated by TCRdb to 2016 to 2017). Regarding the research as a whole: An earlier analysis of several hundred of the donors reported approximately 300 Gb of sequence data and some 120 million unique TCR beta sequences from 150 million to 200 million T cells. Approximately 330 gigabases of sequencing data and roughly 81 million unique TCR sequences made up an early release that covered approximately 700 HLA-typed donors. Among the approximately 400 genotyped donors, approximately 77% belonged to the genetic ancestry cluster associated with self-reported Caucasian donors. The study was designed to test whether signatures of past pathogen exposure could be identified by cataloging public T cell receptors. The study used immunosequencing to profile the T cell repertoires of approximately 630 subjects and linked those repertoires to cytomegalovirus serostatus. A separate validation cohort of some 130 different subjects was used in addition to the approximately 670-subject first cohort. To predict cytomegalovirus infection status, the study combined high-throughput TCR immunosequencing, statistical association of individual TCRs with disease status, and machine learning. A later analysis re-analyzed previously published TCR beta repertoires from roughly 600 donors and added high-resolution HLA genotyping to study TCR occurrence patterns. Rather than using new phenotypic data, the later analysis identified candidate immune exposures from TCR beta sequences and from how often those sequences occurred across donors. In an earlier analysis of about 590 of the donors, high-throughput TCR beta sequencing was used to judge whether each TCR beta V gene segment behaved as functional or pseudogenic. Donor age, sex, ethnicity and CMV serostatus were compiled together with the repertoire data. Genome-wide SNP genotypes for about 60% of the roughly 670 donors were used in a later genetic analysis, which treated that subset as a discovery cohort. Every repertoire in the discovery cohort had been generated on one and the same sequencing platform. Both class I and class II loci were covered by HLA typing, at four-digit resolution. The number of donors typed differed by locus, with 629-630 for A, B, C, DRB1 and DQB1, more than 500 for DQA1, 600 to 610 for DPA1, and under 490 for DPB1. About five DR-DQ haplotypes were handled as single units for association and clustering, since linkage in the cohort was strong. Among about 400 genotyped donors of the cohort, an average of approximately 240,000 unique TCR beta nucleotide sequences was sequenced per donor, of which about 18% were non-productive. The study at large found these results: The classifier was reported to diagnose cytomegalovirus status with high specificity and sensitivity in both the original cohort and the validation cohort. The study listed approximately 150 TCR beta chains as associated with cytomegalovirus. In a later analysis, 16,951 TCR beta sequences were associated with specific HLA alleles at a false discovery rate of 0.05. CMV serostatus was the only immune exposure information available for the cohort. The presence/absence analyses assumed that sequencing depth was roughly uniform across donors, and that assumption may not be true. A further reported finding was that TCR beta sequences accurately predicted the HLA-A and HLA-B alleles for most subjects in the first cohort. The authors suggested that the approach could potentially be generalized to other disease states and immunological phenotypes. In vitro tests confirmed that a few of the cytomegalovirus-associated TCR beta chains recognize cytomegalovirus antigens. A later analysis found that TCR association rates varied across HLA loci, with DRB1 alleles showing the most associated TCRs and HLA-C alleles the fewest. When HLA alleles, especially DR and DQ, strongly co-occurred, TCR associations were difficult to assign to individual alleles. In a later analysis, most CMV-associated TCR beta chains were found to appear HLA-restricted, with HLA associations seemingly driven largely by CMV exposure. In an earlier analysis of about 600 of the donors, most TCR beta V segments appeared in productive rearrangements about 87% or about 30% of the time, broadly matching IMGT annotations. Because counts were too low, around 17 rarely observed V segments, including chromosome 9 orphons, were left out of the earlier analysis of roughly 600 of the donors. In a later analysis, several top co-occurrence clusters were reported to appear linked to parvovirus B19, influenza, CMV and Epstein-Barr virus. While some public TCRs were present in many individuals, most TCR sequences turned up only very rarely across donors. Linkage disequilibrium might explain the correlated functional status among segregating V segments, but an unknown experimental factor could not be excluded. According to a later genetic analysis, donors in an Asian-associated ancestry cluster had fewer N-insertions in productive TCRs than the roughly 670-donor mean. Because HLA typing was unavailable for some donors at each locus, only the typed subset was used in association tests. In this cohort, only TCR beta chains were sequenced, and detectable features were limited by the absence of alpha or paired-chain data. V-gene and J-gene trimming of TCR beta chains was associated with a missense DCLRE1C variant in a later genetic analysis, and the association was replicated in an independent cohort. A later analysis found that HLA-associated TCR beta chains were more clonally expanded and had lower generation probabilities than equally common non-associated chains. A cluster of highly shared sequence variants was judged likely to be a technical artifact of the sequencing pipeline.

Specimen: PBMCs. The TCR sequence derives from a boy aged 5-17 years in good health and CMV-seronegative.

The nucleotides read TGTGCCAGCAGGTTCTTATCTAGCAATCAGCCCCAGCATTTT. This encodes CASRFLSSNQPQHF. This chain is built from TRBV27 and TRBJ1-5; too little of a D gene remains to name it. A distance of 9 bases separates the germline ends of V and J, which lose 6 bases and 0 bases respectively. Per the germline V gene (reference sequence), MNHEY is the CDR1 and SMNVEV is the CDR2. Spanning cysteine to phenylalanine, the CDR3 consists of 14 amino acids. Kept here is only the CDR3 DNA, which spans 42 bases and is read in frame from base 1.